The subject of this entry is one T cell receptor (beta chain). Its antigen remains unidentified. The sample belongs to a study of cytomegalovirus exposure and HLA in healthy donors. General observations from the study: TCR beta chains numbering under 200 were designated cytomegalovirus-associated.

Trimming took 11 bases from V and 2 from J, leaving 16 bases between them. Germline CDR1 is ENHRY and CDR2 is SYGVKD. CDR3 length: 13 residues. Use of 60 Vbeta and 13 Jbeta primers characterized the PCR. Sequencing used immunoSEQ multiplex PCR; TCRdb keeps in-frame clones, though not all of them. This sample's clone table lists some 110,000 clones. This chain uses TRBV10-3 with TRBJ2-7, with D possibly matching TRBD2 (5 bases). This receptor was obtained from a young man in good health and CMV-seronegative. Sequenced: PBMCs. As DNA, the CDR3 is TGTGCCGCAGAGGGAGTAGGCGCCTACGAGCAGTACTTC. The encoded protein is CAAEGVGAYEQYF.